This entry lists 19 T cell receptor beta chains sequenced from one sample in a study of T cell responses to AZD1222 COVID-19 vaccine. Some clones are missing from TCRdb's copy, which holds only in-frame ones; the method was immunoSEQ multiplex PCR. The sample lists 100,000 to 150,000 clones, about 88% occurring once. This sample comprised peripheral blood, obtained on day 0 of MenACWY control vaccination. These receptors came from an adult in good health.

The chain carries TRBV5-5 and TRBJ2-2, with D uncertain. CDR3 size: 15 residues. The V end was cut by 0 bases, the J end by 6 bases, with 12 bases between. In germline, CDR1 is SGHKS, CDR2 YYEKEE (reference sequence). The CDR3 DNA reads as TGTGCCAGCAGCTTGGATCCATGGTGGTCCGGGGAGCTGTTTTTT. Residues: CASSLDPWWSGELFF.

The chain carries TRBV30 and TRBJ2-5; 10 bases are shared with TRBD2. This CDR3 is built from 14 residues. V dropped 0 bases and J dropped 5; count of bases not matched to a gene: 3. CDR1 is GTSNPN, CDR2 SVGIG, per germline (reference sequence). The chain's CDR3 is CAWSVASGGETQYF. The CDR3 DNA reads TGTGCCTGGAGTGTGGCTAGCGGGGGCGAGACCCAGTACTTC.

The chain uses TRBV6-5 and TRBJ1-1; TRBD1 might be the D (6 bases). Germline V lookup: CDR1 MNHEY, CDR2 SVGAGI. The CDR3 extends over 13 amino acids. V shed 11 bases and J shed 0 bases, with 13 bases lying between them. The CDR3 here is CASRGPMNTEAFF. The CDR3 DNA reads as TGTGCCTCCAGGGGTCCTATGAACACTGAAGCTTTCTTT.

The V gene is TRBV7-2, the J gene TRBJ2-5; TRBD2 matches at 8 bases. Germline V lookup: CDR1 SGHTA, CDR2 FQGNSA. J gave up 4 bases and V 5 bases, and 9 bases lay outside the gene matches. This CDR3 comprises 15 residues. The CDR3 is CASSARLLAGETQYF. The CDR3 nucleotides are TGTGCCAGCAGCGCCAGACTCCTAGCGGGAGAGACCCAGTACTTC.

This chain joins TRBV10-2 and TRBJ1-6; 7 nucleotides line up with TRBD1. The CDR3 runs 13 residues. Germline V gives CDR1 WSHSY, CDR2 SAAADI. V lost 6 bases and J lost 10; bases outside the gene matches: 6. This chain's CDR3 is CASRGQARSPLHF. The CDR3 DNA reads TGCGCCAGCAGAGGACAGGCCCGCTCACCCCTCCACTTT.

The rearrangement links TRBV28 to TRBJ1-3; D unclear. The CDR3 totals 16 residues. Per the germline V gene, CDR1 is MDHEN and CDR2 is SYDVKM. Trimming removed 5 bases at V and 0 bases at J, with 14 bases between. CDR3 sequence (DNA): TGTGCCAGCAGTCAAAGACGGGTGAGCTCTGGAAACACCATATATTTT. It translates to CASSQRRVSSGNTIYF. The whole variable domain, filled in from reference TRBV28 and TRBJ1-3, reads DVKVTQSSRYLVKRTGEKVFLECVQDMDHENMFWYRQDPGLGLRLIYFSYDVKMKEKGDIPEGYSVSREKKERFSLILESASTNQTSMYLCASSQRRVSSGNTIYFGEGSWLTVV.

In the case of this clone: One junction end disagrees with the germline gene, perhaps due to a read error. CDR3 in DNA: TGTGCCAGCTCACTACTTTTGGGGGAGGCCTCTGACTTC. Translated, it gives CASSLLLGEASDF. This chain joins TRBV18 and TRBJ2-5, with a possible D match to TRBD2 (6 bases). Germline loops: CDR1 KGHSH, CDR2 LQKENI. This CDR3 region has 13 residues.

This chain links TRBV7-2 with TRBJ2-4; D might be TRBD2 (6 bases). The CDR3 sequence is 16 residues long. V was shortened by 6 bases and J by 3 bases, with 18 bases between the two germline ends. Germline V CDR1 and CDR2: SGHTA, FQGNSA. The CDR3 DNA sequence: TGTGCCAGCAGGGGGAGGTGGGGTAACGTCAAAAACATTCAGTACTTC. Residues: CASRGRWGNVKNIQYF.

This clone occurred a few times. The chain carries TRBV30 and TRBJ1-1, with a possible D match to TRBD1 (5 bases). Germline V CDR1 and CDR2: GTSNPN, SVGIG (reference sequence). The germline V and J ends were trimmed by 2 bases and 6 bases, with 10 bases remaining between them. The length of the CDR3 is 12 residues. The CDR3 sequence is CAWSQGVSEAFF. As DNA, the CDR3 is TGTGCCTGGAGTCAGGGAGTGTCTGAAGCTTTCTTT.

This clone is a singleton in its sample. The V call is TRBV6-5, the J call TRBJ1-2; D remains unclear. Germline V CDR1 and CDR2: MNHEY, SVGAGI. The CDR3 sequence is 11 residues long. Trimming shortened V by 5 bases and J by 7 bases, and 8 bases separated the two germline ends. CDR3 nucleotide sequence: TGTGCCAGCAGTCCTTTCTCTGGCTACACCTTC. Amino acids: CASSPFSGYTF.

Of note for this clone: The same CDR3 is also encoded by other DNA sequences in this sample. The rearrangement joins TRBV18 to TRBJ2-7, with D possibly matching TRBD1 (6 bases). The CDR3 is 14 residues long. Germline CDR1 KGHSH, CDR2 LQKENI. V was trimmed by 2 bases and J by 4 bases, leaving 12 bases between them. The CDR3 coding sequence is TGTGCCAGCTCACCAGAAACAGGGTCTTACGAGCAGTACTTC. As protein: CASSPETGSYEQYF.

The J gene is TRBJ2-3, the V gene TRBV5-1, with TRBD2 identical over 8 bases. The V segment lost 4 bases and the J segment 2 bases; nucleotides outside the gene matches: 9. Germline V CDR1 and CDR2: SGHRS, YFSETQ. The CDR3 covers 16 residues. The CDR3 here is CASSPSGRQTTDTQYF. CDR3 bases: TGCGCCAGCAGCCCTAGCGGGCGGCAGACCACAGATACGCAGTATTTT.

The chain has TRBV5-1 and TRBJ1-1, with D maybe TRBD1 (5 bases). Trimming left V 4 bases short and J 2 bases short, with 15 bases between. CDR1 SGHRS and CDR2 YFSETQ come from the germline V gene. This CDR3 is built from 15 residues. CDR3 in amino acids: CASSPDTGSNTEAFF. Here the CDR3 DNA reads TGCGCCAGCAGCCCCGATACAGGTAGTAACACTGAAGCTTTCTTT. Using reference TRBV5-1 and TRBJ1-1 for the parts outside the CDR3, the full variable domain is KAGVTQTPRYLIKTRGQQVTLSCSPISGHRSVSWYQQTPGQGLQFLFEYFSETQRNKGNFPGRFSGRQFSNSRSEMNVSTLELGDSALYLCASSPDTGSNTEAFFGQGTRLTVV.

The chain employs TRBV9 and TRBJ2-2, with D unresolved. Germline V gene lookup returns CDR1 SGDLS and CDR2 YYNGEE. The V end was cut by 0 bases, the J end by 7 bases, with 19 bases between. This CDR3 is built from 17 residues. The CDR3 nucleotides read TGTGCCAGCAGCGTAGACCCGAGCCAACTACCAGGCGGGGAGCTGTTTTTT. Protein product: CASSVDPSQLPGGELFF.

The gene calls are TRBV12-3 or TRBV12-4 and TRBJ1-5, with D tentatively TRBD1 (6 bases). V was shortened by 3 bases and J by 6 bases, with 9 bases between the two germline ends. The CDR3 spans 13 residues. CDR3 region: CASSFYRVQPQHF. CDR3 nucleotides: TGTGCCAGCAGTTTCTACAGGGTTCAGCCCCAGCATTTT.

This chain links TRBV2 with TRBJ2-3, with TRBD1 matching over 10 bases. The germline CDR1 and CDR2 sequences are SNHLY and FYNNEI. Trimming took 5 bases from V and 4 from J; bases not matched to a gene: 3. The CDR3 sequence is 14 residues long. This CDR3 is CASSRDRGADTQYF. The CDR3 DNA is TGTGCCAGCAGTCGGGACAGGGGAGCAGATACGCAGTATTTT. The full variable domain, rest sourced from reference TRBV2 and TRBJ2-3, is EPEVTQTPSHQVTQMGQEVILRCVPISNHLYFYWYRQILGQKVEFLVSFYNNEISEKSEIFDDQFSVERPDGSNFTLKIRSTKLEDSAMYFCASSRDRGADTQYFGPGTRLTVL.

This chain uses TRBV7-2 with TRBJ1-5; D not resolved. Germline CDR1 is SGHTA and CDR2 is FQGNSA. CDR3 length: 13 residues. Between the trimmed V and J ends, which lost 2 bases and 2 bases, there was a span of 4 bases. The CDR3 coding sequence is TGTGCCAGCAGCTTATCCGGCAATCAGCCCCAGCATTTT. Protein sequence: CASSLSGNQPQHF.

V usage is TRBV5-1 and J usage is TRBJ1-2, with 10 nucleotides matching TRBD1. Germline CDR1 and CDR2: SGHRS and YFSETQ. The ends lost 3 bases at V and 6 bases at J; junction bases unmatched: 2. The CDR3 loop spans 13 amino acids. CDR3 residues: CASSWTGGDGYTF. CDR3 DNA: TGCGCCAGCAGCTGGACAGGGGGGGATGGCTACACCTTC.

The genes are TRBV28 and TRBJ1-3; 7 positions agree with TRBD1. V shed 3 bases and J 0 bases; nucleotides not matched to a gene: 5. Germline V gene data show CDR1 as MDHEN and CDR2 as SYDVKM. The length of the CDR3 is 16 residues. CDR3 nucleotide sequence: TGTGCCAGCAGTTTGAGACAGGGAGCCTCTGGAAACACCATATATTTT. Protein: CASSLRQGASGNTIYF.